Following are 10 T cell receptor beta chains from one sample sequenced in a study of tissue T cells after allogeneic stem cell transplantation. TCRdb's copy holds only in-frame clones and misses some; the assay was immunoSEQ multiplex PCR. Of around 4,000 clones listed, about 44% were seen once; the top ten hold 28%. As for time point: mouse harvest day 14 after allogeneic transplant. Mouse grafts combined 10^7 T-cell-depleted bone marrow cells with 10^6 splenic CD5+ T cells. The sequencing sample was made of gut tissue. These receptors were taken from a female BALB/c mouse given C57BL/6 T cells with graft-versus-host disease after an allogeneic hematopoietic cell transplant.

Comment on this clone: The gene symbols are mouse symbols. Read coverage stops 1 residue before the CDR3 terminus; the germline J gene supplies the remainder. The rearrangement joins TRBV26 to TRBJ1-4, with 9 bases fitting TRBD1. The CDR3 has 15 residues. CDR1 is KGHPV, CDR2 FQNQEV, per germline (reference sequence). Trimming cost V 5 bases and J 3 bases; bases outside gene matches: 4. The CDR3: CASSTGGPTNERLFF. CDR3 DNA (partial): TGTGCCAGCAGTACAGGGGGCCCTACCAACGAAAGATTATTT.

In regard to this clone: The gene symbols are mouse symbols. Sequencing ends 1 residue short of the CDR3 end; the germline J gene provides the rest. This sequence joins TRBV26 and TRBJ2-4, with 10 bases aligning to TRBD2. With V trimmed by 0 bases and J by 3 bases, 0 bases remained unmatched. This CDR3 is built from 15 residues. CDR1 is KGHPV and CDR2 is FQNQEV in the germline V gene (reference sequence). The CDR3 region is CASSLSTGGQNTLYF. The CDR3 DNA, read in part, is TGTGCCAGCAGTCTGTCGACTGGGGGGCAAAACACCTTGTAC.

On this clone: An end of the junction does not agree with germline; a read error may underlie this. Mouse gene names and germline throughout. The read finishes 1 residue shy of the CDR3 end, and the germline J gene is used to complete it. V is TRBV13-3 and J is TRBJ1-3; maybe TRBD1 (5 bases). The CDR3 consists of 15 residues. Germline CDR1 is NNHDY and CDR2 is SYVADS. Here the CDR3 reads CASPGGSHSGNPLYF. The CDR3 DNA, read in part, is TGTGCCAGCCCTGGGGGGTCCCATTCTGGAAATCCGCTCTAT.

Remarks on this clone: Germline and genes: mouse. The read terminates 1 residue before the CDR3 end, so the remaining end is supplied by the germline J gene. Within the sample, other DNA sequences also encode this same CDR3. V is TRBV26 and J is TRBJ2-2, with D possibly being TRBD1 (6 bases). The germline V and J ends were trimmed by 3 bases and 2 bases, with 7 bases remaining between them. Germline CDR1 and CDR2: KGHPV and FQNQEV (reference sequence). The CDR3 spans 14 residues. The sequenced part of the CDR3 DNA is TGTGCCAGCAGTCTCGGACAGAACACCGGGCAGCTCTAC. Protein: CASSLGQNTGQLY. The whole CDR3 sequence is CASSLGQNTGQLYF.

A remark on this clone: All gene names here are mouse names. Read sequence stops 1 residue before the CDR3 end, and the germline J gene provides the missing end. The rearrangement uses TRBV23 and TRBJ2-1; TRBD2, the table's D call, was not compared with the DNA. Germline values: CDR1 KGHTA, CDR2 FQNQQP. This CDR3 contains 15 residues. The CDR3 bases that were read are TGCTCCAGCAGCCGGGACTGGGGGGGCTATGCTGAGCAGTTC. Protein: CSSSRDWGGYAEQF. The full CDR3 protein reads CSSSRDWGGYAEQFF.

The sample holds a few counts of this clone. Genes here carry mouse names. The read ends 1 residue before the CDR3 terminus; that terminus is restored from the germline J gene. The genes are TRBV2 and TRBJ1-2, with D unclear. CDR1 is LGHNA and CDR2 is YSYQKL in the germline V gene. The CDR3 is 14 amino acids. Trimming stripped 0 bases from V and 0 bases from J, with 5 bases between. CDR3 in amino acids: CASSQDGTNSDYTF. The sequenced part of the CDR3 DNA is TGTGCCAGCAGCCAAGACGGGACAAACTCCGACTACACC.

Notes on this clone: The gene names here belong to mouse. The read halts 1 residue ahead of the CDR3 end, with the missing end drawn from the germline J gene. The gene calls are TRBV26 and TRBJ1-1; 10 nucleotides align to TRBD1. The CDR3 runs 13 residues. CDR1 is KGHPV, CDR2 FQNQEV, per germline (reference sequence). With V trimmed by 6 bases and J by 3 bases, 1 base remained unmatched. The part of the CDR3 DNA that was read is TGTGCCAGCAGGGGACAGGGGTACACAGAAGTCTTC. Translated, it gives CASRGQGYTEVF. The whole CDR3 is CASRGQGYTEVFF.

This clone was seen more than once but under ten times. Gene and germline names: mouse. The read falls 1 residue short of the CDR3 end, and the missing part is taken from the germline J gene. The chain couples TRBV1 to TRBJ2-7; D is ambiguous. The ends were cut back, 3 bases at V and 6 bases at J, with 6 bases in the middle. CDR3 length: 11 residues. CDR1 and CDR2 from the germline V gene are NSQYPW and LRSPGD (reference sequence). The DNA read from the CDR3 is TGCACCTGCAGTGCTACAGTTGAACAGTAC. Protein sequence: CTCSATVEQY. The full CDR3 protein is CTCSATVEQYF.

This clone showed up just a few times. Each gene name is a mouse one. The read ends 1 residue shy of where the CDR3 ends; the end is completed using the germline J gene. The V call is TRBV5, the J call TRBJ1-1, with 10 nucleotides matching TRBD1. The V segment lost 5 bases and the J segment 3 bases; nucleotides outside the gene matches: 0. Germline CDR1 reads LGHNA; CDR2 reads YNLKQL (reference sequence). CDR3 length: 13 amino acids. CDR3 sequence reads: CASSDRGHTEVFF. The part of the CDR3 DNA that was read is TGTGCCAGCAGCGACAGGGGGCACACAGAAGTCTTC.

Of note for this clone: Germline and genes here are mouse. The read terminates 1 residue before the CDR3 end, so the remaining end is supplied by the germline J gene. This chain connects TRBV3 to TRBJ2-4; 7 nucleotides agree with TRBD1. The CDR3 runs 14 residues. The junction had 2 bases not matched to a gene; V was cut back by 5 bases and J by 0 bases. Germline-derived CDR1 and CDR2 are SNHLY and FYNGKV (reference sequence). CDR3 region: CASSPGQSQNTLYF. The sequenced CDR3 bases are TGTGCCAGCAGCCCGGGACAGAGTCAAAACACCTTGTAC.